One and the same sample provided the 30 T cell receptor beta chains below, sequenced in a study of T cells in localized non-small cell lung cancer. Profiling relied on immunoSEQ multiplex PCR, and the TCRdb table lists in-frame clones only, not all of them. The repertoire holds tens of thousands of clones, with around 90% as singletons. The sequences come from peripheral blood, collected before any cancer treatment. These receptors came from a man between 18 and 49 years old with stage I lung adenocarcinoma.

The chain uses TRBV6-1 and TRBJ1-1; TRBD1 is a possible D gene (5 bases). The V gene lost 5 bases and the J gene lost 5 bases, with 12 bases spanning the gap. The CDR3 sequence is 13 residues long. Germline V gene lookup returns CDR1 MNHNS and CDR2 SASEGT. The CDR3 DNA is TGTGCCAGCAGTATTCAGGGCGGAACTGAAGCTTTCTTT. Its protein product is CASSIQGGTEAFF.

This chain uses TRBV6-5 with TRBJ1-2, with D perhaps matching TRBD1 (6 bases). CDR3 length: 13 residues. V was pared by 8 bases and J by 8 bases, with 18 bases between. Germline V gene lookup returns CDR1 MNHEY and CDR2 SVGAGI. The CDR3 nucleotides read TGTGCCAGCGGAAGGGGGGCCCTACGGGGCTACACCTTC. It is translated as CASGRGALRGYTF.

The chain links TRBV13 to TRBJ2-7; 7 bases are a match to TRBD1. CDR1 is PRHDT, CDR2 FYEKMQ, per germline (reference sequence). There are 16 residues in the CDR3. The V and J ends lost 5 bases and 0 bases, in that order; junction bases with no gene match: 10. The CDR3 region has the DNA TGTGCCAGCAGCGTTAATCAGGGGGTCAGCTCCTACGAGCAGTACTTC. It yields the protein CASSVNQGVSSYEQYF. Filled out from reference TRBV13 and TRBJ2-7, the complete variable domain reads AAGVIQSPRHLIKEKRETATLKCYPIPRHDTVYWYQQGPGQDPQFLISFYEKMQSDKGSIPDRFSAQQFSDYHSELNMSSLELGDSALYFCASSVNQGVSSYEQYFGPGTRLTVT.

The chain has TRBV15 and TRBJ1-5; D not resolved. The CDR3 consists of 16 residues. Germline V CDR1 and CDR2: LNHNV, YYDKDF (reference sequence). V dropped 1 base and J dropped 2 bases, with 12 bases sitting between them. Here the CDR3 reads CATSRVVSSGNQPQHF. CDR3 nucleotides: TGTGCCACCAGCAGAGTCGTCAGCAGTGGCAATCAGCCCCAGCATTTT.

This clone was seen a handful of times. The chain couples TRBV30 to TRBJ1-5, with D unresolved. Germline assignment: CDR1 GTSNPN and CDR2 SVGIG (reference sequence). Trimming took 3 bases from V and 4 from J, leaving 10 bases between them. The CDR3 sequence is 13 residues long. CDR3 sequence: CAWSAQSNQPQHF. For the CDR3, the DNA is TGTGCCTGGAGCGCACAGTCAAATCAGCCCCAGCATTTT.

This clone qualifies as medium-sized. V gene TRBV19 combines with J gene TRBJ1-6; TRBD1 might be the D (5 bases). V was clipped by 10 bases and J by 2 bases, with 12 bases between them. The CDR3 is 14 residues long. Germline V gene lookup returns CDR1 LNHDA and CDR2 SQIVND (reference sequence). The CDR3, as DNA: TGTGCCACCTGGGCAGGGACCTATAATTCACCCCTCCACTTT. Translated: CATWAGTYNSPLHF.

V usage is TRBV7-2 and J usage is TRBJ2-7; the D call may be TRBD1 or TRBD2 (5 bases each). This CDR3 has 17 residues. Germline CDR1 and CDR2: SGHTA and FQGNSA. Trimming stripped 5 bases from V and 2 bases from J, with 22 bases between. The CDR3 protein is CASSLTPRGTDTYEQYF. CDR3 in DNA: TGTGCCAGCAGCCTTACCCCACGTGGGACGGACACCTACGAGCAGTACTTC.

The chain employs TRBV18 and TRBJ1-3; 8 positions agree with TRBD1. The V and J ends lost 3 bases and 4 bases, in that order; junction bases with no gene match: 5. Germline assignment: CDR1 KGHSH and CDR2 LQKENI. This CDR3 is built from 15 residues. The CDR3 protein is CASSPQGASGNTIYF. CDR3 bases: TGTGCCAGCTCACCCCAGGGGGCTTCGGGAAACACCATATATTTT.

Written as DNA, the CDR3 is TGTGCCAGCAGCTTGGACAGGGTGAACTATGGCTACACCTTC. This encodes CASSLDRVNYGYTF. The gene calls are TRBV5-6 and TRBJ1-2; maybe TRBD1 (6 bases). Between the trimmed V and J ends, which lost 0 bases and 2 bases, there was a span of 8 bases. Germline CDR1 SGHDT, CDR2 YYEEEE. The CDR3 sequence is 14 residues long. Full variable domain (remainder filled in from reference TRBV5-6 and TRBJ1-2): DAGVTQSPTHLIKTRGQQVTLRCSPKSGHDTVSWYQQALGQGPQFIFQYYEEEERQRGNFPDRFSGHQFPNYSSELNVNALLLGDSALYLCASSLDRVNYGYTFGSGTRLTVV.

This clone was seen a handful of times. This chain joins TRBV14 and TRBJ1-4; perhaps TRBD1 as D (6 bases). The CDR3 extends over 14 amino acids. V was cut by 5 bases and J by 7 bases, with 14 bases left in between. The germline gives CDR1 SGHDN, CDR2 FVKESK. CDR3 in amino acids: CASSATGFGEKLFF. The CDR3 DNA is TGTGCCAGCAGCGCTACAGGGTTCGGTGAAAAACTGTTTTTT.

The chain is built from TRBV19 and TRBJ2-3; D is uncertain. V was pared by 3 bases and J by 1 base, with 8 bases between. From germline, CDR1 is LNHDA and CDR2 SQIVND (reference sequence). This CDR3 has 14 amino acids. In DNA, the CDR3 is TGTGCCAGTAGTATGGTCGCCCGCACAGATACGCAGTATTTT. Amino acid sequence: CASSMVARTDTQYF.

The chain joins TRBV6-5 to TRBJ1-5; weak D call: TRBD1 (6 bases). The CDR3 has 15 amino acids. Germline V gives CDR1 MNHEY, CDR2 SVGAGI. V gave up 2 bases and J gave up 6 bases, with 14 bases separating them. CDR3 region: CASSYTTGRGQPQHF. CDR3 sequence (DNA): TGTGCCAGCAGTTACACAACAGGGAGGGGTCAGCCCCAGCATTTT.

This rearrangement joins TRBV4-2 to TRBJ2-7; 7 nucleotides align to TRBD1. Germline CDR1 LGHNA, CDR2 YNFKEQ. There are 15 residues in the CDR3. The ends lost 3 bases at V and 3 bases at J; junction bases unmatched: 8. This CDR3 is CASSHPPGGGYEQYF. The CDR3 bases are TGTGCCAGCAGCCACCCCCCAGGGGGTGGCTACGAGCAGTACTTC.

The rearrangement joins TRBV7-2 to TRBJ2-2, with TRBD1 matching over 7 bases. The CDR3 contains 19 residues. V was pared by 6 bases and J by 3 bases, with 19 bases of the junction left unmatched. Per the germline V gene, CDR1 is SGHTA and CDR2 is FQGNSA. CDR3 residues: CASRSSGTEYLRDTGELFF. CDR3 DNA sequence: TGTGCCAGCAGATCTTCGGGGACAGAATACCTTCGGGACACCGGGGAGCTGTTTTTT.

As regards this clone: The same CDR3 is also encoded by other DNA sequences in this sample. CDR3 sequence reads: CASRAGTGNTGELFF. CDR3 in DNA: TGTGCCAGCAGAGCCGGGACGGGAAACACCGGGGAGCTGTTTTTT. The chain has TRBV2 and TRBJ2-2; D is possibly TRBD1 or TRBD2 (5 bases each). This CDR3 comprises 15 residues. CDR1 and CDR2 (germline): SNHLY, FYNNEI. The ends were cut back, 6 bases at V and 2 bases at J, with 13 bases in the middle.

The chain joins TRBV7-9 to TRBJ1-6; D not resolved. The V end lost 3 bases, the J end lost 6 bases, and 6 bases lay between the germline ends. CDR3 length: 13 residues. Germline V gene lookup returns CDR1 SEHNR and CDR2 FQNEAQ (reference sequence). Here the CDR3 DNA reads TGTGCCAGCAGCTTGGCTGGTAATTCACCCCTCCACTTT. The encoded protein is CASSLAGNSPLHF. The full variable domain, completed using reference TRBV7-9 and TRBJ1-6, is DTGVSQNPRHKITKRGQNVTFRCDPISEHNRLYWYRQTLGQGPEFLTYFQNEAQLEKSRLLSDRFSAERPKGSFSTLEIQRTEQGDSAMYLCASSLAGNSPLHFGNGTRLTVT.

This clone was found once. At one boundary the junction diverges from the germline segment, which might be a read error. This sequence joins TRBV7-3 and TRBJ1-5; 7 bases map to TRBD1. CDR1 and CDR2 (germline): SGHTA, FQGTGA. The CDR3 has 16 residues. As DNA, the CDR3 is TGTGCCAGCAGTTTAATCTTTCCGGGACAGAATCAGCCCCAGCATTTT. It specifies CASSLIFPGQNQPQHF. The full variable domain, in which reference TRBV7-3 and TRBJ1-5 provide the parts outside the CDR3, is GAGVSQTPSNKVTEKGKYVELRCDPISGHTALYWYRQSLGQGPEFLIYFQGTGAADDSGLPNDRFFAVRPEGSVSTLKIQRTERGDSAVYLCASSLIFPGQNQPQHFGDGTRLSIL.

The CDR3 DNA reads as TGTGCCAGCAGCTTAGCGCCGGACAGGGGGCTGGAAAAACTGTTTTTT. Amino acids: CASSLAPDRGLEKLFF. The chain combines TRBV7-2 with TRBJ1-4, with TRBD1 matching 11 bases. The V segment lost 0 bases and the J segment 8 bases; nucleotides outside the gene matches: 5. Germline loops: CDR1 SGHTA, CDR2 FQGNSA. The CDR3 covers 16 residues.

V usage is TRBV5-6 and J usage is TRBJ1-3; D call uncertain. Looked up from germline, CDR1 is SGHDT and CDR2 is YYEEEE. The length of the CDR3 is 12 residues. Trimming took 0 bases from V and 9 from J, leaving 7 bases between them. CDR3 loop: CASSLVWGTIYF. The CDR3, as DNA: TGTGCCAGCAGCTTGGTTTGGGGCACCATATATTTT.

DNA for the CDR3: TGTGCCAGCCGAGGGGGACCCGATGAAAAACTGTTTTTT. Protein sequence: CASRGGPDEKLFF. The gene calls are TRBV18 and TRBJ1-4; a weak D match, TRBD1 (6 bases). From germline, CDR1 is KGHSH and CDR2 LQKENI. The germline V and J ends were trimmed by 8 bases and 6 bases, with 13 bases remaining between them. The CDR3 has 13 amino acids.

This clone was seen only a few times. The J gene is TRBJ2-7, the V gene TRBV7-6; 8 positions agree with TRBD2. V was clipped by 5 bases and J by 2 bases; unmatched bases: 14. CDR3 length: 17 residues. CDR1 SGHVS and CDR2 FNYEAQ come from the germline V gene. The CDR3 nucleotides read TGTGCCAGCAGCCAAACTCACCCGGCGGGGGGTACCTACGAGCAGTACTTC. Translating gives CASSQTHPAGGTYEQYF.

V usage is TRBV19 and J usage is TRBJ1-1; the D gene is possibly TRBD1 (5 bases). This CDR3 is 15 amino acids long. The germline V and J ends were trimmed by 7 bases and 4 bases, with 19 bases remaining between them. Germline V gene data show CDR1 as LNHDA and CDR2 as SQIVND (reference sequence). The DNA of the CDR3 is TGTGCCAGTACCCGCCCGGAGGGGCGTCTCACTGAAGCTTTCTTT. It specifies CASTRPEGRLTEAFF.

The genes are TRBV19 and TRBJ1-1; tentatively, D is TRBD1 (6 bases). There are 16 residues in the CDR3. V lost 0 bases and J 7 bases, leaving 18 bases between the germline ends. Germline V gene lookup returns CDR1 LNHDA and CDR2 SQIVND (reference sequence). CDR3 region: CASSIEPQGRKSEAFF. CDR3 nucleotides: TGTGCCAGTAGTATAGAACCACAGGGAAGGAAGAGTGAAGCTTTCTTT.

The CDR3 region has the DNA TGTGCCAGCAGCCAAGGGGACAGGGTTGGGGGCACTGAAGCTTTCTTT. Translated: CASSQGDRVGGTEAFF. The V gene is TRBV4-2, the J gene TRBJ1-1, with 9 bases fitting TRBD1. The ends lost 1 base at V and 4 bases at J; junction bases unmatched: 7. The germline V gene has CDR1 LGHNA and CDR2 YNFKEQ. This CDR3 has 16 amino acids.

This clone was seen only a few times. Here the CDR3 DNA reads TGCGCCAGCAGCGATACCCCCCCGGGGACAGGGATATTATCAGATACGCAGTATTTT. This codes for CASSDTPPGTGILSDTQYF. This chain links TRBV4-1 with TRBJ2-3; TRBD1 matches 9 bases. With 5 bases clipped from V and 4 bases from J, the junction kept 19 bases outside the gene matches. The CDR3 extends over 19 amino acids. Germline CDR1 and CDR2: MGHRA and YSYEKL.

The chain couples TRBV28 to TRBJ2-7; no clear D gene. The CDR3 spans 11 residues. V was shortened by 6 bases and J by 4 bases, with 7 bases between the two germline ends. Germline V gene sequence: CDR1 MDHEN, CDR2 SYDVKM. The CDR3 bases are TGTGCCAGCAGCGATCATTACGAGCAGTACTTC. Amino acids: CASSDHYEQYF. The full variable domain, in which reference TRBV28 and TRBJ2-7 provide the parts outside the CDR3, is DVKVTQSSRYLVKRTGEKVFLECVQDMDHENMFWYRQDPGLGLRLIYFSYDVKMKEKGDIPEGYSVSREKKERFSLILESASTNQTSMYLCASSDHYEQYFGPGTRLTVT.

The J gene is TRBJ1-2, the V gene TRBV27, with a tentative D call TRBD1 (5 bases). Germline-derived CDR1 and CDR2 are MNHEY and SMNVEV (reference sequence). V was cut by 2 bases and J by 2 bases, with 15 bases left in between. The CDR3 loop spans 16 amino acids. The CDR3 reads CASSLTGGPPNYGYTF. The DNA of the CDR3 is TGTGCCAGCAGTTTAACAGGTGGCCCTCCAAACTATGGCTACACCTTC.

On this clone: This CDR3 is also generated by other DNA sequences in the sample. The chain recombines TRBV7-2 with TRBJ2-7; D remains ambiguous. Between the trimmed V and J ends, which lost 2 bases and 0 bases, there was a span of 8 bases. The CDR3 is made up of 14 amino acids. Looked up from germline, CDR1 is SGHTA and CDR2 is FQGNSA. The CDR3 DNA sequence: TGTGCCAGCAGCTTAAGTCCATCCTCCTACGAGCAGTACTTC. This codes for CASSLSPSSYEQYF.

There are a few counts of this clone. The chain has TRBV4-3 and TRBJ1-2, with 7 nucleotides matching TRBD1. J gave up 8 bases and V 1 base, and 13 bases lay outside the gene matches. The CDR3 loop spans 16 amino acids. The germline CDR1 and CDR2 sequences are LGHNA and YSLEER. The CDR3 DNA follows: TGCGCCAGCAGCCAAGTAGCCATACGGGACAGATGGGGCTACACCTTC. It codes for CASSQVAIRDRWGYTF.

In its sample, this clone was seen once. The chain carries TRBV7-2 and TRBJ1-2; 7 bases map to TRBD1. CDR3 length equals 15 residues. The trim removed 5 bases at V and 1 base at J, leaving 7 bases unmatched. Germline loops: CDR1 SGHTA, CDR2 FQGNSA. CDR3 nucleotide sequence: TGTGCCAGCAGCCCATCGACAGGGTATAACTATGGCTACACCTTC. This codes for CASSPSTGYNYGYTF.